This TCR beta chain was captured by sequencing in a study of blood T cell repertoires in COVID-19. Study-level background: Acute and convalescent COVID-19 samples came from the United States, Italy and Spain. PBMCs, B-cell-depleted T cells, or T cells were the source of the cDNA or gDNA that made up the material.

Repertoires were generated with immunoSEQ multiplex PCR, while TCRdb's copy carries only in-frame clones and drops some. This table holds about 280,000 clones, roughly 88% found once. This CDR3 contains 12 residues. In germline, CDR1 is PRHDT, CDR2 FYEKMQ (reference sequence). The V end lost 4 bases, the J end lost 5 bases, and 8 bases lay between the germline ends. V gene TRBV13 combines with J gene TRBJ2-5, with no clear D. Material for sequencing was peripheral blood. This receptor was obtained from a man between 18 and 35 years old with active or convalescent COVID-19. In DNA form, the CDR3 reads TGTGCCAGCAGCTCCCCCGGGGAGACCCAGTACTTC. This sequence encodes CASSSPGETQYF.